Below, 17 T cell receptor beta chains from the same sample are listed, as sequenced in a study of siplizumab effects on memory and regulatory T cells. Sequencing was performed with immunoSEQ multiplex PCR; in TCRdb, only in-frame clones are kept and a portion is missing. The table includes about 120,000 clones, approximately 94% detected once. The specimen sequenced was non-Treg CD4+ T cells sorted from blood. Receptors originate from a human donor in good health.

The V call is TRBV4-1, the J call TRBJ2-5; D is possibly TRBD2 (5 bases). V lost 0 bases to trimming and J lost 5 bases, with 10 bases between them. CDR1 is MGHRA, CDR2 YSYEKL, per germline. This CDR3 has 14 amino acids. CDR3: CASSQDWTSETQYF. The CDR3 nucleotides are TGCGCCAGCAGCCAAGATTGGACTTCTGAGACCCAGTACTTC.

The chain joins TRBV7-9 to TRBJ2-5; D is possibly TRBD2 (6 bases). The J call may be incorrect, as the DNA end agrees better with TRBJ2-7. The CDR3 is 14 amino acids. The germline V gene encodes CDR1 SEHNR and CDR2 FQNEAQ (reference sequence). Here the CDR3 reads CASREGYGSYEQYF. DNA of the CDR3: TGTGCCAGCAGGGAGGGGTACGGCTCCTACGAGCAGTACTTC.

The CDR3 sequence is CSVSLARGEQFF. The CDR3 region has the DNA TGCAGCGTTAGTCTAGCGAGGGGTGAGCAGTTCTTC. The chain recombines TRBV29-1 with TRBJ2-1; TRBD2 might be the D (6 bases). Germline-derived CDR1 and CDR2 are SQVTM and ANQGSEA. The CDR3 length is 12 residues. Trimming took 5 bases from V and 9 from J, leaving 14 bases between them.

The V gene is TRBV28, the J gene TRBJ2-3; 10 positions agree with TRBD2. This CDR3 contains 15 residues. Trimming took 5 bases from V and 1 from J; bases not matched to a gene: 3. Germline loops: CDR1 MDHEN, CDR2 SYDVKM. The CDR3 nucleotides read TGTGCCAGCAGTCCCGGGACTAGCGGCACAGATACGCAGTATTTT. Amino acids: CASSPGTSGTDTQYF.

In nucleotides, the CDR3 is TGTGCCAGCTCACCCCTACCGACTAGCGGGGGCACAGATACGCAGTATTTT. Protein product: CASSPLPTSGGTDTQYF. This sequence joins TRBV18 and TRBJ2-3; 11 nucleotides align to TRBD2. Trimming removed 3 bases from V and 1 base from J; junction bases left unmatched: 6. This CDR3 spans 17 amino acids. The germline V gene encodes CDR1 KGHSH and CDR2 LQKENI.

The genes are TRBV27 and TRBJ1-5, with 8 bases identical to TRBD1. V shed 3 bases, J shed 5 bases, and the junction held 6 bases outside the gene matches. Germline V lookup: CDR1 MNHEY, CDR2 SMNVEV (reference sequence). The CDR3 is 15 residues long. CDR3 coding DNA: TGTGCCAGCAGTTTTCAAACAGGGGGAGATCAGCCCCAGCATTTT. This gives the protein CASSFQTGGDQPQHF.

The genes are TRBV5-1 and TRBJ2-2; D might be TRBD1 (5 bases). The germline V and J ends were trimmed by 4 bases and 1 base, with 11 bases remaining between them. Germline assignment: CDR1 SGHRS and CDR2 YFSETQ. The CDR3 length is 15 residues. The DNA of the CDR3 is TGCGCCAGCAGCCTGACAGTTCAGAACACCGGGGAGCTGTTTTTT. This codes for CASSLTVQNTGELFF.

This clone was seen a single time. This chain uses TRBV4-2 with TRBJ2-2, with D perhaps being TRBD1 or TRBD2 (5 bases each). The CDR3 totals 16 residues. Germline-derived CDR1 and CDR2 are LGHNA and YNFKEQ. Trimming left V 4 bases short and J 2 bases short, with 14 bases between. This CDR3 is CASSPTGTTNTGELFF. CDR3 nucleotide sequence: TGTGCCAGCAGCCCAACCGGGACGACCAACACCGGGGAGCTGTTTTTT.

In nucleotides, the CDR3 is TGCGCCAGCAGCCAGCCCCTTCGAGGGCCGGCGGGGCAGCCCCAGCATTTT. This codes for CASSQPLRGPAGQPQHF. The rearrangement uses TRBV4-1 and TRBJ1-5; D is uncertain. The CDR3 length is 17 residues. From germline, CDR1 is MGHRA and CDR2 YSYEKL. The ends were cut back, 3 bases at V and 7 bases at J, with 22 bases in the middle.

CDR3 residues: CASSQTYSTTNEKLFF. The CDR3 DNA reads TGCGCCAGCAGCCAAACCTACAGCACAACTAATGAAAAACTGTTTTTT. The chain has TRBV4-1 and TRBJ1-4; no clear D. V was pared by 2 bases and J by 0 bases, with 10 bases between. Germline V gene data show CDR1 as MGHRA and CDR2 as YSYEKL. The CDR3 length is 16 residues.

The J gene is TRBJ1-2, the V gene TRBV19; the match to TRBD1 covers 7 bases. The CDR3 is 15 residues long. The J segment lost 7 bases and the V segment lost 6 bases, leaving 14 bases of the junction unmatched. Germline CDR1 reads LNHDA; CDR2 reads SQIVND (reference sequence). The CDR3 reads CASSLSPTGAGGYTF. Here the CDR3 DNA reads TGTGCCAGTAGCCTGTCTCCTACAGGGGCGGGTGGCTACACCTTC.

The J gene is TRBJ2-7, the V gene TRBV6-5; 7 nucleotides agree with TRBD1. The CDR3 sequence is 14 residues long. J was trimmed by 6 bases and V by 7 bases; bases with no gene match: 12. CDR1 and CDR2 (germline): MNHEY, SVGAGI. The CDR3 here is CASKKSRGFGEQYF. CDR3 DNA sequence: TGTGCCAGCAAAAAGAGCAGGGGGTTCGGCGAGCAGTACTTC.

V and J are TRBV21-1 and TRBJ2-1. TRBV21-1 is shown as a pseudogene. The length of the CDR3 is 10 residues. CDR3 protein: CASAFYEQFF. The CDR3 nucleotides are TGTGCCAGCGCCTTTTATGAGCAGTTCTTC.

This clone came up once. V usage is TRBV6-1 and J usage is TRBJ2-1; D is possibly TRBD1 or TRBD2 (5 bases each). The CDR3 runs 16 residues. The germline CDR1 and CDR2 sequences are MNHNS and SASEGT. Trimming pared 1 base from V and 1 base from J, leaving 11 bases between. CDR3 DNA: TGTGCCAGCAGTGAAGGCCCGGGACCTTCCTACAATGAGCAGTTCTTC. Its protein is CASSEGPGPSYNEQFF.

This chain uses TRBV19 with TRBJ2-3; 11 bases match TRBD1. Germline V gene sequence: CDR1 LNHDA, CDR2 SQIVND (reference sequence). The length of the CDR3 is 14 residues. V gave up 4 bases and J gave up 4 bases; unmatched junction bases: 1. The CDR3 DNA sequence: TGTGCCAGTAGTAGGACAGGGGGCGCAGATACGCAGTATTTT. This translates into CASSRTGGADTQYF. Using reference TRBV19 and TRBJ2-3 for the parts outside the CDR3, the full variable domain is DGGITQSPKYLFRKEGQNVTLSCEQNLNHDAMYWYRQDPGQGLRLIYYSQIVNDFQKGDIAEGYSVSREKKESFPLTVTSAQKNPTAFYLCASSRTGGADTQYFGPGTRLTVL.

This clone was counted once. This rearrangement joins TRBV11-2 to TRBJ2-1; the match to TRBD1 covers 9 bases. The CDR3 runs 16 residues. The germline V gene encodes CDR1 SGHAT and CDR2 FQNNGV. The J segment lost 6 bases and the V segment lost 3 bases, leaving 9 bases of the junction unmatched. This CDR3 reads CASSLHRDRVINEQFF. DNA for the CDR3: TGTGCCAGCAGCTTGCACCGGGACAGGGTGATCAATGAGCAGTTCTTC.

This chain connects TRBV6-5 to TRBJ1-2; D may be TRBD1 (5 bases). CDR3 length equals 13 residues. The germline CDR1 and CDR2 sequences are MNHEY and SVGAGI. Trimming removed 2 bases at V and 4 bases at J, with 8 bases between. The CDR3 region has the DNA TGTGCCAGCAGTTACGGGGCAGGCTATGGCTACACCTTC. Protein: CASSYGAGYGYTF.